The entry below describes one T cell receptor (beta chain). The sample belongs to a study of radiotherapy plus CTLA-4 blockade in lung cancer. Assay used: immunoSEQ multiplex PCR; TCRdb lists only in-frame clones, some missing. The repertoire holds about 82,000 clones, with less than 80% as singletons. Germline loops: CDR1 SGHRS, CDR2 YFSETQ. J gave up 7 bases and V 4 bases, and 6 bases lay outside the gene matches. This CDR3 is built from 13 residues. The sequences come from peripheral blood, collected from a patient treated with radiotherapy plus ipilimumab. The V gene is TRBV5-1, the J gene TRBJ1-1, with 8 bases identical to TRBD1. The receptor was derived from a human donor with non-small cell lung cancer that progressed on radiotherapy plus ipilimumab. This CDR3 reads CASSDAGGGEAFF. As DNA, the CDR3 is TGCGCCAGCAGCGACGCAGGGGGCGGTGAAGCTTTCTTT.